The 28 T cell receptor beta chains below come from one sample, sequenced in a study of vaccination and CD4 T cells after COVID-19. The treatment here: approximately 9-day PBMC culture with coronavirus spike peptide pools or control peptides (ViraFEST assay). Which antigens these TCRs recognize remains unknown. The Oncomine TCR Beta short-read assay was applied to DNA of cultured CD4+ T cells. Each CDR3 protein gets one entry after TCRdb re-called the PCR reads with MiXCR. The sample lists some 14,000 distinct CDR3 sequences, less than 65% seen once, with under 11% in the top ten. Sequences were derived from CD4+ T cells from blood, cultured in vitro, sampled before SARS-CoV-2 vaccination. These TCRs come from a human donor who had recovered from COVID-19.

To note about this clonotype: Since the CDR3 does not end with the conserved phenylalanine or tryptophan, this likely comes from a read error. This rearrangement joins TRBV7-9 to TRBJ2-5; 11 bases fit TRBD2. Germline CDR1 is SEHNR and CDR2 is FQNEAQ (reference sequence). CDR3 length equals 15 residues. Trimming removed 2 bases from V and 1 base from J; junction bases left unmatched: 0. The CDR3 region is CASSLLAGGQETQYL. The CDR3 bases are TGTGCCAGCAGCTTACTAGCGGGGGGCCAAGAGACCCAGTACCTC.

The chain employs TRBV19 and TRBJ1-1; 7 bases fit TRBD1. The germline gives CDR1 LNHDA, CDR2 SQIVND (reference sequence). V dropped 5 bases and J dropped 4; count of bases not matched to a gene: 7. CDR3 length equals 14 residues. The CDR3, as DNA: TGTGCCAGTAGTTCACCAGGGGGTACCACTGAAGCTTTCTTT. This gives the protein CASSSPGGTTEAFF.

The rearrangement joins TRBV10-1 to TRBJ2-7; TRBD2 matches 13 bases. Germline CDR1 WNHNN, CDR2 SYGVQD (reference sequence). Trimming removed 8 bases from V and 5 bases from J; junction bases left unmatched: 3. This CDR3 is built from 13 residues. CDR3 region: CASDGLAGDEQYF. The CDR3, as DNA: TGCGCCAGCGACGGACTAGCGGGAGACGAGCAGTACTTC.

The J gene is TRBJ1-2, the V gene TRBV29-1; 8 nucleotides match TRBD1. J was trimmed by 7 bases and V by 6 bases; bases with no gene match: 13. CDR1 and CDR2 (germline): SQVTM, ANQGSEA. The CDR3 covers 14 residues. In DNA form, the CDR3 reads TGCAGCGTCGGAACAGGGGGACGGTTGAGTGGCTACACCTTC. Encoded protein: CSVGTGGRLSGYTF.

The sample holds a few counts of this clonotype. This chain connects TRBV27 to TRBJ1-2, with a weak D call TRBD1 (5 bases). From germline, CDR1 is MNHEY and CDR2 SMNVEV (reference sequence). Trimming pared 5 bases from V and 8 bases from J, leaving 15 bases between. CDR3 size: 13 residues. The CDR3 loop reads CASSQGPGVGYTF. The CDR3 nucleotides read TGTGCCAGCAGTCAGGGCCCTGGGGTAGGCTACACCTTC.

The J gene is TRBJ2-5, the V gene TRBV20-1; D not resolved. Germline V gene sequence: CDR1 DFQATT, CDR2 SNEGSKA (reference sequence). CDR3 size: 15 residues. CDR3 amino acids: CSAQIPAGKQETQYF. In DNA, the CDR3 is TGCAGCGCTCAGATACCGGCAGGCAAACAAGAGACCCAGTACTTC.

The chain employs TRBV28 and TRBJ1-2, with TRBD1 matching over 8 bases. Germline loops: CDR1 MDHEN, CDR2 SYDVKM. This CDR3 has 16 amino acids. J was trimmed by 4 bases and V by 4 bases; bases with no gene match: 11. The CDR3 loop reads CASSWMAGGGGYGYTF. The CDR3 DNA is TGTGCCAGCAGTTGGATGGCAGGGGGCGGCGGCTATGGCTACACCTTC.

The gene calls are TRBV20-1 and TRBJ1-1, with D perhaps TRBD1 (6 bases). Per the germline V gene, CDR1 is DFQATT and CDR2 is SNEGSKA (reference sequence). Trimming stripped 1 base from V and 11 bases from J, with 17 bases between. The CDR3 is 13 amino acids. For the CDR3, the DNA is TGCAGTGCTAGAGTGGGGGGCAGATTGGAGGCTTTCTTT. It yields the protein CSARVGGRLEAFF.

This chain uses TRBV20-1 with TRBJ2-5; D is unresolved. The CDR3 length is 11 residues. Germline V gene sequence: CDR1 DFQATT, CDR2 SNEGSKA (reference sequence). The V gene lost 5 bases and the J gene lost 2 bases, with 6 bases spanning the gap. The CDR3 here is CSAPKQETQYF. CDR3 in DNA: TGCAGTGCTCCCAAACAAGAGACCCAGTACTTC.

The J gene is TRBJ2-7, the V gene TRBV6-2 or TRBV6-3; 7 nucleotides line up with TRBD1. The CDR3 covers 13 residues. Unmatched junction bases numbered 6, after V lost 5 bases and J lost 5 bases. Germline CDR1 MNHEY, CDR2 SVGEGT. CDR3 bases: TGTGCCAGCAGTCAGCAACAGGGGAACGAGCAGTACTTC. Its translation: CASSQQQGNEQYF.

CDR3 loop: CASSLGLAGSTDTQYF. CDR3 bases: TGTGCCAGCAGCTTAGGTCTAGCGGGTAGCACAGATACGCAGTATTTT. The chain is built from TRBV11-3 and TRBJ2-3, with 8 bases identical to TRBD2. Germline V lookup: CDR1 SGHNT, CDR2 YENEEA. Unmatched junction bases numbered 3, after V lost 1 base and J lost 0 bases. The CDR3 extends over 16 amino acids. Looking up the rest from reference TRBV11-3 and TRBJ2-3 gives the full variable domain: EAGVVQSPRYKIIEKKQPVAFWCNPISGHNTLYWYLQNLGQGPELLIRYENEEAVDDSQLPKDRFSAERLKGVDSTLKIQPAELGDSAVYLCASSLGLAGSTDTQYFGPGTRLTVL.

In its sample, this clonotype was seen a few times. The V gene is TRBV19, the J gene TRBJ1-1; tentatively, D is TRBD1 (6 bases). The CDR3 spans 14 residues. From germline, CDR1 is LNHDA and CDR2 SQIVND (reference sequence). Trimming left V 6 bases short and J 7 bases short, with 18 bases between. The CDR3 nucleotides read TGTGCCAGTAGCCCGGGACACCTGGGATATGAAGCTTTCTTT. This gives the protein CASSPGHLGYEAFF.

This chain uses TRBV6-2 or TRBV6-3 with TRBJ1-5; D is uncertain. Germline V lookup: CDR1 MNHEY, CDR2 SVGEGT. V lost 9 bases and J lost 5, with 20 bases in between. This CDR3 is 15 amino acids long. The CDR3 loop is CASTRRTMKDQPQHF. The CDR3 coding sequence is TGTGCCAGTACCCGAAGAACCATGAAGGATCAGCCCCAGCATTTT.

The chain is built from TRBV7-8 and TRBJ1-5, with a possible D match to TRBD1 (6 bases). V was cut by 4 bases and J by 7 bases, with 11 bases left in between. The CDR3 sequence is 13 residues long. The germline V gene encodes CDR1 SGHVS and CDR2 FQNEAQ. This CDR3 reads CASSSAGEQPQHF. The DNA of the CDR3 is TGTGCCAGCAGCTCCGCAGGGGAACAGCCCCAGCATTTT.

The chain couples TRBV7-9 to TRBJ2-3; 13 bases match TRBD2. J gave up 4 bases and V 0 bases, and 4 bases lay outside the gene matches. The CDR3 is made up of 17 amino acids. Germline V CDR1 and CDR2: SEHNR, FQNEAQ (reference sequence). The CDR3 region is CASSLATLAGGSDTQYF. The CDR3 bases are TGTGCCAGCAGCTTAGCTACACTAGCGGGGGGGTCAGATACGCAGTATTTT.

This chain uses TRBV24-1 with TRBJ2-1; 10 bases fit TRBD2. The V gene's germline CDR1 is KGHDR and CDR2 SFDVKD. The CDR3 spans 15 residues. V dropped 7 bases and J dropped 1; count of bases not matched to a gene: 3. Written as DNA, the CDR3 is TGTGCCACCAGCAAAGCGGGAGGGTCCTACAATGAGCAGTTCTTC. This sequence encodes CATSKAGGSYNEQFF.

The chain uses TRBV27 and TRBJ2-7; TRBD2 aligns across 12 bases. The germline V gene has CDR1 MNHEY and CDR2 SMNVEV (reference sequence). The CDR3 extends over 15 amino acids. The V and J ends lost 5 bases and 8 bases, in that order; junction bases with no gene match: 10. CDR3 sequence reads: CASSTPTSGRPKQYF. The CDR3 coding sequence is TGTGCCAGCAGTACCCCGACTAGCGGGAGACCCAAGCAGTACTTC.

This clonotype has only a few counts. This chain uses TRBV7-2 with TRBJ2-7, with 8 bases matching TRBD2. V trimming: 5 bases; J trimming: 5 bases; junction bases outside the gene matches: 14. This CDR3 comprises 16 residues. Germline CDR1 reads SGHTA; CDR2 reads FQGNSA. The CDR3 sequence: CASSPLSGGAGHEQYF. The CDR3 DNA reads as TGTGCCAGCAGCCCCCTCTCCGGGGGGGCAGGTCACGAGCAGTACTTC.

The chain has TRBV20-1 and TRBJ1-5; D remains unclear. CDR1 is DFQATT, CDR2 SNEGSKA, per germline (reference sequence). This CDR3 is built from 10 residues. V lost 5 bases and J lost 7, with 6 bases in between. CDR3 nucleotide sequence: TGCAGTGCTGGCCAGCAGCCCCAGCATTTT. This codes for CSAGQQPQHF.

V is TRBV19 and J is TRBJ2-5; D is unresolved. Per germline, CDR1 LNHDA and CDR2 SQIVND (reference sequence). There are 13 residues in the CDR3. V was trimmed by 4 bases and J by 4 bases, leaving 10 bases between them. The CDR3 here is CASSTYKGETQYF. CDR3 nucleotides: TGTGCCAGTAGTACGTACAAAGGAGAGACCCAGTACTTC.

The rearrangement links TRBV27 to TRBJ2-3; TRBD1 agrees at 9 bases. Trimming took 2 bases from V and 3 from J; bases not matched to a gene: 6. This CDR3 contains 16 residues. Germline V CDR1 and CDR2: MNHEY, SMNVEV (reference sequence). CDR3 residues: CASSLIGQGRTDTQYF. CDR3 DNA: TGTGCCAGCAGTTTAATTGGACAGGGGAGGACAGATACGCAGTATTTT.

This clonotype showed up just a few times. This sequence joins TRBV19 and TRBJ2-1, with 14 bases fitting TRBD2. The CDR3 is 13 amino acids. Trimming removed 7 bases from V and 10 bases from J; junction bases left unmatched: 3. CDR1 is LNHDA, CDR2 SQIVND, per germline (reference sequence). The CDR3 nucleotides are TGTGCCAGTATACGGACTAGCGGGGGGGAGCAGTTCTTC. Encoded protein: CASIRTSGGEQFF.

The chain recombines TRBV15 with TRBJ1-1; D is unresolved. CDR1 and CDR2 from the germline V gene are LNHNV and YYDKDF (reference sequence). The CDR3 sequence is 14 residues long. V was clipped by 0 bases and J by 3 bases, with 8 bases between them. This chain's CDR3 is CATSREHADTEAFF. The CDR3 coding sequence is TGTGCCACCAGCAGAGAACATGCGGACACTGAAGCTTTCTTT.

The V and J genes are TRBV7-2 and TRBJ1-6, with D unclear. Germline V gene sequence: CDR1 SGHTA, CDR2 FQGNSA. The length of the CDR3 is 13 residues. The V and J ends lost 1 base and 8 bases respectively, with 6 bases between them. CDR3 in DNA: TGTGCCAGCAGCTTAGGATCGGATTCACCCCTCCACTTT. Translation: CASSLGSDSPLHF.

V and J are TRBV28 and TRBJ1-6; 7 nucleotides line up with TRBD1. Unmatched junction bases numbered 6, after V lost 3 bases and J lost 7 bases. The CDR3 spans 15 residues. Germline V CDR1 and CDR2: MDHEN, SYDVKM. This chain's CDR3 is CASSFEDRVNSPLHF. DNA for the CDR3: TGTGCCAGCAGTTTTGAAGACAGGGTGAATTCACCCCTCCACTTT.

Regarding this clonotype: Relative to the germline gene, one junction end is altered; a read error may explain this. V gene TRBV7-9 combines with J gene TRBJ2-3, with 8 positions matching TRBD2. Germline lookup yields CDR1 SEHNR and CDR2 FQNEAQ (reference sequence). This CDR3 is built from 12 residues. This CDR3 is CASSSSGATPIF. The CDR3 DNA sequence: TGTGCCAGCAGCAGTAGCGGGGCGACCCCCATATTT.

V and J are TRBV7-9 and TRBJ2-3; TRBD2 aligns across 10 bases. CDR1 is SEHNR and CDR2 is FQNEAQ in the germline V gene (reference sequence). V lost 8 bases and J lost 1; bases outside the gene matches: 12. The CDR3 consists of 17 residues. The CDR3 loop reads CASFGGSGGAGTDTQYF. Here the CDR3 DNA reads TGTGCCAGCTTCGGAGGGAGCGGGGGGGCTGGCACAGATACGCAGTATTTT.

The chain has TRBV20-1 and TRBJ1-5; no firm D call. The CDR3 loop spans 13 amino acids. The germline CDR1 and CDR2 sequences are DFQATT and SNEGSKA (reference sequence). The V and J ends lost 3 bases and 5 bases respectively, with 11 bases between them. The CDR3, as DNA: TGCAGTGCTAGGGTCAGTGAAGATCAGCCCCAGCATTTT. It encodes CSARVSEDQPQHF.